This T cell receptor (beta chain) is drawn from a study of blood T cell repertoires in COVID-19. Assay: immunoSEQ multiplex PCR; the TCRdb copy retains only in-frame clones and omits some. The table records 300,000 to 400,000 clones, roughly 91% of them present only once. CDR1 and CDR2 from the germline V gene are PRHDT and FYEKMQ (reference sequence). The CDR3 sequence is 14 residues long. Trimming took 3 bases from V and 4 from J, leaving 10 bases between them. Source material: peripheral blood. This clonotype was obtained from a man in his forties or fifties with active or convalescent COVID-19. The chain combines TRBV13 with TRBJ2-1; TRBD2 might be the D (6 bases). Here the CDR3 reads CASSFRDLYNEQFF. The CDR3 nucleotides are TGTGCCAGCAGCTTCCGGGACTTGTACAATGAGCAGTTCTTC.